This entry describes one T cell receptor beta chain. Its cognate antigen is unknown. This sample is part of a study of cytomegalovirus exposure and HLA in healthy donors. Findings of the study overall: A missense variant in DCLRE1C was later tied to TCR beta V- and J-gene trimming.

From germline, CDR1 is GTSNPN and CDR2 SVGIG (reference sequence). The CDR3 runs to 17 residues. Germline trimming cut 2 bases from V and 3 bases from J; bases unmatched to any gene: 14. The primer mix had 60 Vbeta and 13 Jbeta primers. Profiling relied on immunoSEQ multiplex PCR, and the TCRdb table lists in-frame clones only, not all of them. This sample has 100,000 to 150,000 clones, with about 80% found just once. The receptor was isolated from a woman between 45 and 65 years old in good health and CMV-seropositive. The V gene is TRBV30, the J gene TRBJ1-1, with TRBD1 identical over 8 bases. Sequenced: PBMCs. The CDR3 nucleotides are TGTGCCTGGAGTCCAGGGAGGACAGGGCCTTTTTACACTGAAGCTTTCTTT. Protein product: CAWSPGRTGPFYTEAFF.